Below, 8 T cell receptor beta chains from the same sample are listed, as sequenced in a study of CXCR3-negative and CXCR3-positive naive CD8 T cells. Overall study findings and caveats: TRB CDR3s were more hydrophobic in CXCR3-positive than in CXCR3-negative naive cells.

UMI labels and 5' RACE were used to prepare the TRB cDNA libraries. TCRdb derives one entry per CDR3 protein from the 5' RACE reads, leaving out DNA. Across over 100,000 distinct CDR3 sequences, the top ten clones capture 0.35% to 0.4% of the sample. Their target antigens are unknown. Sequenced material: naive CXCR3+ CD8+ T cells from blood. Subset: CD45RO-CCR7+CD27+CD95- naive CD8+ T cells expressing CXCR3 (TNR3+). Receptor source: a human donor in good health. Some clones in this sample may be carry-over from other donors' samples.

The CDR3 sequence: CAISAGSGNSYNEQFF. The chain combines TRBV10-3 with TRBJ2-1; as DNA is missing, the TRBD2 call by TCRdb cannot be tested. Germline V gene sequence: CDR1 ENHRY, CDR2 SYGVKD. The CDR3 length is 16 residues.

This chain uses TRBV14 with TRBJ2-5; TCRdb designates TRBD2, a call that cannot be tested without DNA. The CDR3 spans 15 residues. Germline-derived CDR1 and CDR2 are SGHDN and FVKESK. CDR3 residues: CASSPSVRTQETQYF.

The chain combines TRBV2 with TRBJ2-7; as DNA is missing, the TRBD1 call by TCRdb cannot be tested. This CDR3 comprises 14 residues. CDR1 is SNHLY, CDR2 FYNNEI, per germline. This CDR3 reads CAGTMTGIIDEQYF.

This CDR3 reads CSVEGAINYGYTF. The rearrangement uses TRBV29-1 and TRBJ1-2; TCRdb returns TRBD1, unconfirmable since there is no DNA. Germline CDR1 SQVTM, CDR2 ANQGSEA. The length of the CDR3 is 13 residues.

V and J are TRBV20-1 and TRBJ2-7; the D call from TCRdb, TRBD2, cannot be confirmed without DNA. Germline assignment: CDR1 DFQATT and CDR2 SNEGSKA (reference sequence). This CDR3 comprises 14 residues. This CDR3 reads CSASPGTSGYEQYF.

This chain links TRBV28 with TRBJ2-5; TCRdb indicates TRBD2, and absent DNA this call remains unverified. The CDR3 spans 16 residues. Looked up from germline, CDR1 is MDHEN and CDR2 is SYDVKM. This chain's CDR3 is CASTPHIAGPRETQYF.

The V and J genes are TRBV5-1 and TRBJ1-6; TCRdb designates TRBD1, a call that cannot be tested without DNA. The V gene's germline CDR1 is SGHRS and CDR2 YFSETQ. This CDR3 is built from 18 residues. The CDR3: CASSLELAGLSYNSPPHF.

This chain uses TRBV28 with TRBJ2-7; TCRdb reports TRBD1, a call that lacks DNA to check it against. CDR1 is MDHEN and CDR2 is SYDVKM in the germline V gene. The CDR3 length is 13 residues. Here the CDR3 reads CASSRTGSYEQYF.